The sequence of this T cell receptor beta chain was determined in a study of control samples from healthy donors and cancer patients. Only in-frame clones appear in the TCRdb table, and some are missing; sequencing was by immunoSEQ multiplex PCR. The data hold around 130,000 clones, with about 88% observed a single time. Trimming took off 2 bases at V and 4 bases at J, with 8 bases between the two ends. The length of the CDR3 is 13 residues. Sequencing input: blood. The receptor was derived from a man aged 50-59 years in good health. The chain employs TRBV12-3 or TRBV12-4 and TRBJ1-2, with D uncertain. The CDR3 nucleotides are TGTGCCAGCAGTTTATCGGGAATCTATGGCTACACCTTC. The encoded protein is CASSLSGIYGYTF.